The clone carrying this T cell receptor beta chain has a handful of counts. The antigen is unknown. These data are taken from a study of cytomegalovirus exposure and HLA in healthy donors. Primers included in the PCR were 60 Vbeta and 13 Jbeta primers. The table came from immunoSEQ multiplex PCR; TCRdb's copy has only in-frame clones and leaves some out. The sample has roughly 190,000 clones; roughly 12% are singletons. Whole-study findings and limits: The authors later found HLA-associated TCR beta chains more clonally expanded than equally common others. In a later analysis, CMV-associated beta chains were mostly HLA-associated, it appeared.

Sample: PBMCs. The TCR originated in a man aged 50 to 59 in good health and CMV-seropositive.

The CDR3 nucleotides are TGTGCCAGCAGCCCCCAAGGACAGCGTGAAGCTTTCTTT. Amino acid sequence: CASSPQGQREAFF. This chain joins TRBV9 and TRBJ1-1; D perhaps matches TRBD1 (6 bases). CDR3 length: 13 residues. V lost 4 bases, J lost 7 bases, and 14 bases lay in between. CDR1 and CDR2 (germline): SGDLS, YYNGEE. The whole variable domain, filled in from reference TRBV9 and TRBJ1-1, reads DSGVTQTPKHLITATGQRVTLRCSPRSGDLSVYWYQQSLDQGLQFLIQYYNGEERAKGNILERFSAQQFPDLHSELNLSSLELGDSALYFCASSPQGQREAFFGQGTRLTVV.